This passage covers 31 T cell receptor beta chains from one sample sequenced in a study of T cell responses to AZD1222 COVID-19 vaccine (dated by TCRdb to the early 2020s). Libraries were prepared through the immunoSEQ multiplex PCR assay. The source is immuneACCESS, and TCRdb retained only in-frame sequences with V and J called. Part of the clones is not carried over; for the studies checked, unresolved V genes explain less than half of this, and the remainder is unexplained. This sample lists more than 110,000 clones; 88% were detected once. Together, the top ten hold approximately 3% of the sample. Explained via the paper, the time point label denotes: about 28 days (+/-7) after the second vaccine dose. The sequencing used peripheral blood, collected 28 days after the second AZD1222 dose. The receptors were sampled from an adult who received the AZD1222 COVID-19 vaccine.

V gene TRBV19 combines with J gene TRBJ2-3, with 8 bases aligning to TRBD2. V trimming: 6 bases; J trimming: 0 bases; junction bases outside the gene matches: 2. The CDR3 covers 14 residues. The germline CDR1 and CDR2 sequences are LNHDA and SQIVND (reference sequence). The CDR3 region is CASRLAASTDTQYF. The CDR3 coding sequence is TGTGCCAGTAGACTAGCGGCAAGCACAGATACGCAGTATTTT.

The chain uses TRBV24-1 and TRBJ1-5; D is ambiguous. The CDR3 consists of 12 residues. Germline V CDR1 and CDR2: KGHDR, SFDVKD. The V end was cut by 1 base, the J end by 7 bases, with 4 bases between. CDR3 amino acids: CATSDFDQPQHF. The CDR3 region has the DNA TGTGCCACCAGTGATTTTGACCAGCCCCAGCATTTT.

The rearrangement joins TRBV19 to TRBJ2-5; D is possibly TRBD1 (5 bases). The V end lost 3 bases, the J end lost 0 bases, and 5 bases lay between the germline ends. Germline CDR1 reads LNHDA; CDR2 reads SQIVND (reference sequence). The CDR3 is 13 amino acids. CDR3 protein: CASSMTDQETQYF. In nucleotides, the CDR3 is TGTGCCAGTAGTATGACAGACCAAGAGACCCAGTACTTC.

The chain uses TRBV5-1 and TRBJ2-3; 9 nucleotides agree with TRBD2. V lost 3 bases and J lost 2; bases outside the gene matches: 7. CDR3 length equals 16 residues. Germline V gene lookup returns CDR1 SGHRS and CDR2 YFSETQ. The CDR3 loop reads CASSSNSGGNTDTQYF. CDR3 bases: TGCGCCAGCAGCTCGAATAGCGGGGGTAACACAGATACGCAGTATTTT.

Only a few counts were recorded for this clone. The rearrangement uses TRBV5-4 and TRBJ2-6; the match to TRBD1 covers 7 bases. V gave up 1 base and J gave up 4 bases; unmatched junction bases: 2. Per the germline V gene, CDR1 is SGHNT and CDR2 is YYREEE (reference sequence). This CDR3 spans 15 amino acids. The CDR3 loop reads CASSLKQGGANVLTF. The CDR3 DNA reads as TGTGCCAGCAGCTTGAAACAGGGGGGGGCCAACGTCCTGACTTTC.

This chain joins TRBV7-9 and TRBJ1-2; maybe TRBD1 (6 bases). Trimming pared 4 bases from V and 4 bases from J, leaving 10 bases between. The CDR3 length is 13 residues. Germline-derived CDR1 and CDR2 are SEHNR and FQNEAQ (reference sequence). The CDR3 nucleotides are TGTGCCAGCAGCTATCAACAGGGCTATGGCTACACCTTC. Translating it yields CASSYQQGYGYTF.

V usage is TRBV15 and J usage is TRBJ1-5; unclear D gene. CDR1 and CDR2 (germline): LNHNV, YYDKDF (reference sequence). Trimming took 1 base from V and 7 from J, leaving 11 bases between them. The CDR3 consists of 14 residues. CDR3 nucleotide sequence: TGTGCCACCAGCAGAGGGGAACCCCGCCAGCCCCAGCATTTT. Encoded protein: CATSRGEPRQPQHF.

The CDR3 protein is CASKEGMETEAFF. The DNA of the CDR3 is TGTGCCAGTAAGGAGGGGATGGAGACTGAAGCTTTCTTT. The chain recombines TRBV19 with TRBJ1-1; possible D gene TRBD1, 5 bases. V lost 7 bases, J lost 5 bases, and 14 bases lay in between. CDR1 LNHDA and CDR2 SQIVND come from the germline V gene (reference sequence). The CDR3 has 13 residues.

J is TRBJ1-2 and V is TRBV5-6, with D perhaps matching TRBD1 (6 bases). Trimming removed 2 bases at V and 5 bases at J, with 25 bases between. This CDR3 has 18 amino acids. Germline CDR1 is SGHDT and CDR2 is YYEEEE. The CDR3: CASSLIIRRQDQFYGYTF. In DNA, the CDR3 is TGTGCCAGCAGCTTAATCATCCGTCGACAGGACCAGTTTTATGGCTACACCTTC.

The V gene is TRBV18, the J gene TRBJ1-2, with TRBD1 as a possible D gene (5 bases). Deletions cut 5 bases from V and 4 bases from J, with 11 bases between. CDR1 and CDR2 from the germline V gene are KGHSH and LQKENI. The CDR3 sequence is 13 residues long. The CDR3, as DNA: TGTGCCAGCTCAACTGACAGATCCTATGGCTACACCTTC. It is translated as CASSTDRSYGYTF.

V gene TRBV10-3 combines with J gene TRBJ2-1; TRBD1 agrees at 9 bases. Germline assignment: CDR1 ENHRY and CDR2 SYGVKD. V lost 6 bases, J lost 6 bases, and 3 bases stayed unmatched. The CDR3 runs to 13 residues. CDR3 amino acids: CAIREGQGNEQFF. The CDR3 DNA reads TGTGCCATCAGGGAGGGACAGGGCAATGAGCAGTTCTTC.

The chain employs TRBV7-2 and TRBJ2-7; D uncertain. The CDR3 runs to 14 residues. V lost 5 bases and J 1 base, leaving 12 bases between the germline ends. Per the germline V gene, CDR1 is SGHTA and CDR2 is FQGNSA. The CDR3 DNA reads TGTGCCAGCAGCCCGGATTATCGTTCCTACGAGCAGTACTTC. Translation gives CASSPDYRSYEQYF.

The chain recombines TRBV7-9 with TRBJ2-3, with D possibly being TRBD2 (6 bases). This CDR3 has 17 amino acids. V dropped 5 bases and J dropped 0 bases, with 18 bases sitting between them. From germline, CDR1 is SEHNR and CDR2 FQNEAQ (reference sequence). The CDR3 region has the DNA TGTGCCAGCAGCGAAGCCTTCAGGGCGGGGAGCACAGATACGCAGTATTTT. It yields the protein CASSEAFRAGSTDTQYF.

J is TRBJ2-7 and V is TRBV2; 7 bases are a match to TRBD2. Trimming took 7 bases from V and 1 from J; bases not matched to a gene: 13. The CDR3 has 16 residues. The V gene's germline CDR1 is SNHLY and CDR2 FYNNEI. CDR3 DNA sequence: TGTGCCAGCAAGGGCAGGGAGGGTTCCAGGTCCTACGAGCAGTACTTC. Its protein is CASKGREGSRSYEQYF.

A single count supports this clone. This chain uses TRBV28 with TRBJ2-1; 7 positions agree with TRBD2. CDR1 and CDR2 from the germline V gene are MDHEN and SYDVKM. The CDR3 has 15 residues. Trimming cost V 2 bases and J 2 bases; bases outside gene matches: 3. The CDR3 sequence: CASSLVLAAYNEQFF. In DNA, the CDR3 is TGTGCCAGCAGTTTAGTCCTAGCGGCCTACAATGAGCAGTTCTTC.

The CDR3 DNA reads TGTGCCAGCAGCCCCGATGTGGGGAGGGGGTCCTCAGGCTACACCTTC. Its protein is CASSPDVGRGSSGYTF. The V and J genes are TRBV6-2 or TRBV6-3 and TRBJ1-2; a weak D match, TRBD1 (6 bases). With 6 bases removed from V and 8 bases from J, the gap between germline ends came to 25 bases. CDR1 is MNHEY, CDR2 SVGEGT, per germline. The CDR3 runs 16 residues.

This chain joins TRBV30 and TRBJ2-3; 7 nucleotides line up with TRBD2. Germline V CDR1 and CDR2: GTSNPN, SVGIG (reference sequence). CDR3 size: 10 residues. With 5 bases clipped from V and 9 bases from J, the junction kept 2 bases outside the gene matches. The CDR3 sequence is CAWGAGTQYF. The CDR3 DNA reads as TGTGCCTGGGGAGCGGGGACGCAGTATTTT.

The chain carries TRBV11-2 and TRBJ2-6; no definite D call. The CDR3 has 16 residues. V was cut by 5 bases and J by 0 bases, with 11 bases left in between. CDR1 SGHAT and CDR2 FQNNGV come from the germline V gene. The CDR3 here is CASSPDAISGANVLTF. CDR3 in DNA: TGTGCCAGCAGCCCCGACGCAATCTCTGGGGCCAACGTCCTGACTTTC.

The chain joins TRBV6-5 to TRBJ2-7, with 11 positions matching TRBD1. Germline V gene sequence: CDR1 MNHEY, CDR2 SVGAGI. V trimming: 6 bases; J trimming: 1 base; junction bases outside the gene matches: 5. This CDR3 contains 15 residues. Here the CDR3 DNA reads TGTGCCAGCAGGTGGACAGGGGGCGCTTCCTACGAGCAGTACTTC. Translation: CASRWTGGASYEQYF.

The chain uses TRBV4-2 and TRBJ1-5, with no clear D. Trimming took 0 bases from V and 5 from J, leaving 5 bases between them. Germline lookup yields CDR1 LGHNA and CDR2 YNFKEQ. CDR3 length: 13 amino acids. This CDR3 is CASSQEFHQPQHF. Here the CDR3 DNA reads TGTGCCAGCAGCCAAGAGTTTCATCAGCCCCAGCATTTT.

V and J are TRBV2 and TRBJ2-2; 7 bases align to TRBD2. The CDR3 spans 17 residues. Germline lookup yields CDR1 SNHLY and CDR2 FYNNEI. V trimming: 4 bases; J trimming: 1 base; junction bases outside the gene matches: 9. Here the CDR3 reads CASSVRAGKMNTGELFF. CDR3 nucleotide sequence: TGTGCCAGCAGTGTTCGAGCGGGAAAAATGAACACCGGGGAGCTGTTTTTT.

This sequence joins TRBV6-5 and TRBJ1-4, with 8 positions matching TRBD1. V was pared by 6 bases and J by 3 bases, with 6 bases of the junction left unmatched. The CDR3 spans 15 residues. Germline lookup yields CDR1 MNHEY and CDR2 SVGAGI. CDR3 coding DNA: TGTGCCAGCAGGACAGGGGAAATCTCTAATGAAAAACTGTTTTTT. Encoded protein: CASRTGEISNEKLFF.

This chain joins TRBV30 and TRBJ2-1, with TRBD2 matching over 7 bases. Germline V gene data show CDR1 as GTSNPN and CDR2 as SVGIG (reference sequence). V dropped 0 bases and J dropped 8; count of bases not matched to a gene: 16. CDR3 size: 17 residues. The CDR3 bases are TGTGCCTGGAGTGTTGGACCCCCTTGGGGGAGGGCCCATGAGCAGTTCTTC. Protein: CAWSVGPPWGRAHEQFF. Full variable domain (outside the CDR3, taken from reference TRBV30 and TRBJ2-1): SQTIHQWPATLVQPVGSPLSLECTVEGTSNPNLYWYRQAAGRGLQLLFYSVGIGQISSEVPQNLSASRPQDRQFILSSKKLLLSDSGFYLCAWSVGPPWGRAHEQFFGPGTRLTVL.

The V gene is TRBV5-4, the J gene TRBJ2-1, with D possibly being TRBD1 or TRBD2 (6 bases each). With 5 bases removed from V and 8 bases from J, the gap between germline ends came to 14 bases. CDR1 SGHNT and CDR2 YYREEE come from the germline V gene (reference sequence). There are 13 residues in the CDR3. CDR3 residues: CASRGGYGDEQFF. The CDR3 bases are TGTGCCAGCAGGGGGGGCTATGGGGATGAGCAGTTCTTC.

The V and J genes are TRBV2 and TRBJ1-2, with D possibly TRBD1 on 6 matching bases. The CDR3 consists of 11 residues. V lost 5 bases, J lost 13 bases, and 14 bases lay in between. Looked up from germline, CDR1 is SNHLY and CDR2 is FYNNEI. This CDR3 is CASSSQGSGTF. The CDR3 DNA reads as TGTGCCAGCAGTAGTCAGGGGTCAGGCACCTTC.

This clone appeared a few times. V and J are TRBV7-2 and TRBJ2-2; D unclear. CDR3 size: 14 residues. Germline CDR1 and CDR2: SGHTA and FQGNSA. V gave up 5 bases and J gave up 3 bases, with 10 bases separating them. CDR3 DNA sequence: TGTGCCAGCAGCAGAAGGGTCGACACCGGGGAGCTGTTTTTT. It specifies CASSRRVDTGELFF.

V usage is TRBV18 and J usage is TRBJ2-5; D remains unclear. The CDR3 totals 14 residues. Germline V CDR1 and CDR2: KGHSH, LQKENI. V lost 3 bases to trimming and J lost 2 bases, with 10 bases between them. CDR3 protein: CASSPSQEQETQYF. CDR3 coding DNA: TGTGCCAGCTCACCCTCCCAGGAACAAGAGACCCAGTACTTC.

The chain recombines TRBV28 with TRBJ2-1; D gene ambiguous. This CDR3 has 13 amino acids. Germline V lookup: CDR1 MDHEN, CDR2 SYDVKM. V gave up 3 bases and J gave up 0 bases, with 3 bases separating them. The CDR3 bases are TGTGCCAGCAGTTTCGTCTCCTACAATGAGCAGTTCTTC. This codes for CASSFVSYNEQFF.

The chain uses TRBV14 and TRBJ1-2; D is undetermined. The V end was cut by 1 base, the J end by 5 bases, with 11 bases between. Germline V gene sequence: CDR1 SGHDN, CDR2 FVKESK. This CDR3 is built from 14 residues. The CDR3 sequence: CASSQGFVGYGYTF. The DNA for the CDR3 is TGTGCCAGCAGCCAAGGGTTCGTGGGGTATGGCTACACCTTC.

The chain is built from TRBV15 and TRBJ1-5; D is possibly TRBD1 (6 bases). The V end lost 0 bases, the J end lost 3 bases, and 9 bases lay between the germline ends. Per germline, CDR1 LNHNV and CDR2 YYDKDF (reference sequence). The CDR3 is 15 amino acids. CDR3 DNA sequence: TGTGCCACCAGCAGAGAACAGGGTACCAATCAGCCCCAGCATTTT. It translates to CATSREQGTNQPQHF.

CDR3 in amino acids: CAISVGGGNTGELFF. The CDR3 region has the DNA TGTGCCATCAGTGTAGGGGGAGGGAACACCGGGGAGCTGTTTTTT. The chain employs TRBV10-3 and TRBJ2-2; D tentatively reads TRBD1 or TRBD2 (6 bases each). Germline V CDR1 and CDR2: ENHRY, SYGVKD. This CDR3 is built from 15 residues. Trimming pared 4 bases from V and 1 base from J, leaving 10 bases between.